Each of the 26 T cell receptor beta chains below was sequenced from the same sample in a study of regulatory T cells in long-lasting Graves disease. According to the study, TCR beta libraries were built with iRepertoire HTBI primers and CDR3-region Arm-PCR. TCRdb processed the multiplex PCR reads anew with MiXCR; each CDR3 protein has one entry. This sample has roughly 610,000 distinct CDR3 sequences; roughly 15% occur once, and the top ten carry 18%. The time point was: newly diagnosed GD, antithyroid drugs for less than 3 months. The TCR library used RNA extracted from PBMCs. This same sample was also taken into another study, of T cells in Graves' hyperthyroidism and ophthalmopathy.

This specimen was peripheral blood mononuclear cells (PBMCs), taken at new diagnosis, from a patient treated with antithyroid drugs. The source is a young woman with Graves disease.

As regards this clonotype: Possible read error: a much larger clone is one base away. The V call is TRBV7-6, the J call TRBJ1-5, with D perhaps TRBD1 (5 bases). The CDR3 sequence is 14 residues long. The V end was cut by 5 bases, the J end by 2 bases, with 10 bases between. The V gene's germline CDR1 is SGHVS and CDR2 FNYEAQ. This CDR3 reads CASSPKTGNQPQHF. CDR3 DNA sequence: TGTGCCAGCAGCCCTAAGACAGGCAATCAGCCCCAGCATTTT. Looking up the rest from reference TRBV7-6 and TRBJ1-5 gives the full variable domain: GAGVSQSPRYKVTKRGQDVALRCDPISGHVSLYWYRQALGQGPEFLTYFNYEAQQDKSGLPNDRFSAERPEGSISTLTIQRTEQRDSAMYRCASSPKTGNQPQHFGDGTRLSIL.

The chain links TRBV19 to TRBJ1-4; a weak D match, TRBD1 (6 bases). Trimming cost V 9 bases and J 8 bases, with 16 bases left between them. CDR1 is LNHDA and CDR2 is SQIVND in the germline V gene (reference sequence). The CDR3 consists of 13 residues. CDR3 in DNA: TGTGCCAGCCAGAAAACAGGGTTGGAAAAACTGTTTTTT. Amino acid sequence: CASQKTGLEKLFF. Full variable domain (outside the CDR3, taken from reference TRBV19 and TRBJ1-4): DGGITQSPKYLFRKEGQNVTLSCEQNLNHDAMYWYRQDPGQGLRLIYYSQIVNDFQKGDIAEGYSVSREKKESFPLTVTSAQKNPTAFYLCASQKTGLEKLFFGSGTQLSVL.

The chain recombines TRBV18 with TRBJ1-2; D uncertain. Germline V gene sequence: CDR1 KGHSH, CDR2 LQKENI. CDR3 length equals 15 residues. Deletions cut 2 bases from V and 2 bases from J, with 12 bases between. DNA of the CDR3: TGTGCCAGCTCACCAAATTGGGAGGCGAACTATGGCTACACCTTC. It encodes CASSPNWEANYGYTF.

This clonotype was observed many times. The J gene is TRBJ2-7, the V gene TRBV2, with 8 bases matching TRBD2. The CDR3 is made up of 11 amino acids. V shed 8 bases and J 6 bases; nucleotides not matched to a gene: 3. Germline V gene sequence: CDR1 SNHLY, CDR2 FYNNEI. The CDR3: CASGLAAEQYF. The CDR3 DNA reads as TGTGCCAGCGGACTAGCTGCCGAGCAGTACTTC.

The chain carries TRBV20-1 and TRBJ2-7; the match to TRBD2 covers 8 bases. Germline CDR1 is DFQATT and CDR2 is SNEGSKA (reference sequence). The CDR3 has 13 residues. Trimming at V came to 8 bases and at J to 0 bases, leaving 6 bases not matched to a gene. The CDR3 DNA reads TGCAGTCCCCTTAGCGGGACCTCCTACGAGCAGTACTTC. Amino acids: CSPLSGTSYEQYF.

This clonotype appeared a few times. This rearrangement joins TRBV6-1 to TRBJ1-2; 8 bases line up with TRBD1. Germline CDR1 reads MNHNS; CDR2 reads SASEGT. The CDR3 spans 13 residues. J lost 3 bases, V lost 11 bases, and 8 bases had no gene match. The chain's CDR3 is CAGRTGGDYGYTF. CDR3 in DNA: TGTGCCGGTAGAACAGGGGGAGACTATGGCTACACCTTC.

The chain carries TRBV24-1 and TRBJ1-5; D ambiguous. Germline values: CDR1 KGHDR, CDR2 SFDVKD. Deletions cut 0 bases from V and 6 bases from J, with 8 bases between. The CDR3 has 14 amino acids. The CDR3: CATSDLDRAQPQHF. As DNA, the CDR3 is TGTGCCACCAGTGATTTGGACCGAGCTCAGCCCCAGCATTTT.

This clonotype was picked up many times. The chain links TRBV27 to TRBJ1-6; 9 nucleotides align to TRBD1. Looked up from germline, CDR1 is MNHEY and CDR2 is SMNVEV (reference sequence). V lost 3 bases to trimming and J lost 7 bases; unmatched junction nucleotides: 4. This CDR3 is built from 15 residues. For the CDR3, the DNA is TGTGCCAGCAGTTTCGGACAGGGGCGAAATTCACCCCTCCACTTT. Translation: CASSFGQGRNSPLHF.

Only a few counts were recorded for this clonotype. The V gene is TRBV19, the J gene TRBJ2-1, with unresolved D. The ends were cut back, 6 bases at V and 7 bases at J, with 16 bases in the middle. Germline V gene data show CDR1 as LNHDA and CDR2 as SQIVND (reference sequence). The length of the CDR3 is 14 residues. This CDR3 is CASRFSAILNEQFF. CDR3 coding DNA: TGTGCCAGTAGATTCAGTGCCATCCTTAATGAGCAGTTCTTC.

At least ten counts were recorded for this clonotype. The gene calls are TRBV20-1 and TRBJ1-1; the D gene is possibly TRBD1 (5 bases). The CDR3 contains 17 residues. From germline, CDR1 is DFQATT and CDR2 SNEGSKA (reference sequence). Trimming took off 0 bases at V and 0 bases at J, with 17 bases between the two ends. The CDR3 loop reads CSARDIIDSVMNTEAFF. Here the CDR3 DNA reads TGCAGTGCTAGAGATATCATAGACAGCGTCATGAACACTGAAGCTTTCTTT.

The chain links TRBV12-3 or TRBV12-4 to TRBJ2-1, with TRBD2 matching over 11 bases. The V gene end was trimmed by 6 bases and the J gene end by 6 bases; junction bases not matched to a gene: 7. The CDR3 loop spans 15 amino acids. In DNA, the CDR3 is TGTGCCAGCAGGCCCCTAGCGGGAGGCAGCAATGAGCAGTTCTTC. Amino acids: CASRPLAGGSNEQFF.

V is TRBV7-9 and J is TRBJ2-5, with D perhaps TRBD1 (6 bases). Germline V gives CDR1 SEHNR, CDR2 FQNEAQ (reference sequence). CDR3 length: 14 amino acids. Trimming pared 2 bases from V and 3 bases from J, leaving 10 bases between. DNA for the CDR3: TGTGCCAGCAGCTTAAACAGGGCAAAAGAGACCCAGTACTTC. Translated: CASSLNRAKETQYF.

At least ten counts were recorded for this clonotype. The V call is TRBV3-1, the J call TRBJ1-1, with D possibly matching TRBD1 (6 bases). The CDR3 contains 13 residues. The germline CDR1 and CDR2 sequences are LGHDT and YNNKEL (reference sequence). Trimming shortened V by 1 base and J by 7 bases, and 10 bases separated the two germline ends. Here the CDR3 DNA reads TGTGCCAGCAGCCAAGCGGGGGGCAATGAAGCTTTCTTT. Translated: CASSQAGGNEAFF.

In this sample, this clonotype turned up many times. The V call is TRBV15, the J call TRBJ1-5; D ambiguous. Germline V lookup: CDR1 LNHNV, CDR2 YYDKDF (reference sequence). CDR3 size: 15 residues. V lost 1 base and J 3 bases, leaving 10 bases between the germline ends. The CDR3 DNA is TGTGCCACCAGCAGAGGACCGGAGGTCAATCAGCCCCAGCATTTT. It translates to CATSRGPEVNQPQHF. The entire variable domain, with the rest obtained from reference TRBV15 and TRBJ1-5, is as follows: DAMVIQNPRYQVTQFGKPVTLSCSQTLNHNVMYWYQQKSSQAPKLLFHYYDKDFNNEADTPDNFQSRRPNTSFCFLDIRSPGLGDTAMYLCATSRGPEVNQPQHFGDGTRLSIL.

Comments on this clonotype: This clone may be a read error of a much larger clone one base away. The chain is built from TRBV7-9 and TRBJ1-1; D gene ambiguous. This CDR3 has 13 amino acids. Germline V gene lookup returns CDR1 SEHNR and CDR2 FQNEAQ (reference sequence). V dropped 9 bases and J dropped 10 bases, with 21 bases sitting between them. In DNA, the CDR3 is TGTGCCAGTTCTTTCAAGGACTGGGATGGAGCTTTCTTT. Its protein product is CASSFKDWDGAFF.

This clonotype was observed at least ten times. This chain joins TRBV20-1 and TRBJ2-7; 16 bases line up with TRBD2. Germline-derived CDR1 and CDR2 are DFQATT and SNEGSKA (reference sequence). The CDR3 totals 16 residues. V dropped 3 bases and J dropped 4; count of bases not matched to a gene: 6. CDR3 in DNA: TGCAGTGCTAGTAAATTGGGACTAGCGGGAGGGTACGAGCAGTACTTC. It encodes CSASKLGLAGGYEQYF.

This clonotype occurred a few times. The chain joins TRBV13 to TRBJ2-7, with TRBD2 matching 10 bases. The CDR3 sequence is 15 residues long. The germline V gene has CDR1 PRHDT and CDR2 FYEKMQ (reference sequence). J gave up 1 base and V 5 bases, and 5 bases lay outside the gene matches. CDR3 loop: CASSHPSGGSYEQYF. DNA for the CDR3: TGTGCCAGCAGCCATCCTAGCGGGGGATCCTACGAGCAGTACTTC.

This clonotype has a count of ten or more. The rearrangement joins TRBV3-1 to TRBJ2-3; D unresolved. V shed 4 bases and J shed 0 bases, with 11 bases lying between them. From germline, CDR1 is LGHDT and CDR2 YNNKEL (reference sequence). The CDR3 covers 15 residues. CDR3 DNA sequence: TGTGCCAGCAGCCTTTTAGACGGGAGCACAGATACGCAGTATTTT. This encodes CASSLLDGSTDTQYF.

This clonotype was observed a single time. A much larger clone differs by one base, so this may be a read error. The gene calls are TRBV12-3 or TRBV12-4 and TRBJ2-1; TRBD2 matches 10 bases. The CDR3 runs 14 residues. The CDR3 loop is CVSMGTSGTNEQFF. Written as DNA, the CDR3 is TGTGTCAGCATGGGAACTAGCGGGACCAATGAGCAGTTCTTC.

This clonotype was found a few times. The V call is TRBV10-3, the J call TRBJ1-1; D remains ambiguous. This CDR3 is built from 17 residues. Trimming removed 2 bases from V and 1 base from J, with 17 bases in between. Germline V gene data show CDR1 as ENHRY and CDR2 as SYGVKD. For the CDR3, the DNA is TGTGCCATCAGTGAGGTGGGGAGCAGGATATCGAACACTGAAGCTTTCTTT. This codes for CAISEVGSRISNTEAFF.

This clonotype was recorded a few times. This chain links TRBV5-5 with TRBJ1-1; 11 bases align to TRBD1. Germline CDR1 reads SGHKS; CDR2 reads YYEKEE (reference sequence). V was clipped by 2 bases and J by 6 bases; unmatched bases: 6. This CDR3 contains 15 residues. The CDR3 region has the DNA TGTGCCAGCAGCTTCAACGGGGGACAGGGGGCTGAAGCTTTCTTT. Translating it yields CASSFNGGQGAEAFF.

This clonotype was recorded many times. V usage is TRBV20-1 and J usage is TRBJ2-3, with TRBD1 identical over 7 bases. Germline V gives CDR1 DFQATT, CDR2 SNEGSKA (reference sequence). The CDR3 spans 15 residues. V lost 5 bases, J lost 3 bases, and 11 bases stayed unmatched. The CDR3 protein is CSAPPGGLRTDTQYF. The CDR3 nucleotides are TGCAGTGCTCCGCCAGGGGGATTGAGGACAGATACGCAGTATTTT.

The chain couples TRBV18 to TRBJ2-7; D remains unclear. Deletions cut 2 bases from V and 0 bases from J, with 11 bases between. CDR1 and CDR2 (germline): KGHSH, LQKENI. CDR3 length: 15 amino acids. The CDR3 nucleotides are TGTGCCAGCTCACCAGTTCTAGTAAGCTCCTACGAGCAGTACTTC. As protein: CASSPVLVSSYEQYF.

V is TRBV6-1 and J is TRBJ2-1; perhaps TRBD2 as D (5 bases). The CDR3 is 15 amino acids. Trimming pared 6 bases from V and 7 bases from J, leaving 19 bases between. Germline V gene lookup returns CDR1 MNHNS and CDR2 SASEGT. The CDR3 loop is CASRSVPGLVNEQFF. The CDR3 bases are TGTGCCAGCAGGAGTGTCCCGGGATTAGTAAATGAGCAGTTCTTC.

This clonotype was observed at least ten times. V gene TRBV6-1 combines with J gene TRBJ2-3; 8 bases agree with TRBD2. Germline assignment: CDR1 MNHNS and CDR2 SASEGT. The CDR3 covers 15 residues. With V trimmed by 8 bases and J by 7 bases, 14 bases remained unmatched. CDR3 coding DNA: TGTGCCAGCTCCGGGTGGGCGGGAGGCTCGAATACGCAGTATTTT. Protein sequence: CASSGWAGGSNTQYF.

This clonotype has at least ten counts. V gene TRBV28 combines with J gene TRBJ1-5; no clear D gene. V dropped 3 bases and J dropped 7 bases, with 7 bases sitting between them. This CDR3 has 12 amino acids. CDR1 and CDR2 from the germline V gene are MDHEN and SYDVKM. The CDR3 region has the DNA TGTGCCAGCAGTTTCCTACAACAGCCCCAGCATTTT. The encoded protein is CASSFLQQPQHF.